This T cell receptor beta chain was identified in a study of Ad26.COV2.S vaccination and SARS-CoV-2 variants. Turning to the study itself: Ad26.COV2.S given intramuscularly, once or twice 56 days apart.

Treatment of the sample: over 15 received Ad26.COV2.S at low or high dose, single or two shots; several received placebo; per-sample allocation not given. The study sampled participants on day 63 after the first vaccine or placebo injection. On this clone itself: The antigen is undetermined.

Per germline, CDR1 SGHDT and CDR2 YYEEEE. V trimming: 4 bases; J trimming: 2 bases; junction bases outside the gene matches: 11. This CDR3 has 16 residues. Measured with immunoSEQ multiplex PCR; TCRdb has only the in-frame clones, and not every one. This sample has over 400,000 clones; 92% occur once, and the top ten carry around 1.7%. The study, taken as a whole, reports: Participants in the vaccine arm had higher spike-specific TCR breadth; placebo recipients had lower. Placebo recipients and vaccine recipients were similar in non-spike TCR breadth. Substantial breadth in spike-specific CD8+ and CD4+ T cell responses was reportedly seen after vaccination.

This TCR was recovered from a person between 18 and 65 years old who received the Ad26.COV2.S COVID-19 vaccine or a placebo. The chain carries TRBV5-6 and TRBJ1-1; 7 bases fit TRBD1. This material consisted of peripheral blood, taken in a trial of Ad26.COV2.S vaccine versus placebo. This CDR3 is CASSPVHGTANTEAFF. The CDR3, as DNA: TGTGCCAGCAGCCCGGTACACGGGACAGCTAACACTGAAGCTTTCTTT.